The rows below give T cell receptor beta chains drawn from one sample of a study of human T cells and chemical hapten exposure. TCRdb analysed the RACE reads with MiXCR anew, one entry per CDR3 protein. The data hold tens of thousands of distinct CDR3 sequences, with 12% observed a single time. The sample here was whole blood, taken in connection with sensitization to the hapten diphenylcyclopropenone (DPC). The origin of the receptors is a woman between 55 and 75 years old with alopecia areata. Some clones in this sample may be carry-over from other donors' samples. The CDR3 runs from the conserved cysteine through the conserved F or W. A D gene is named only where the DNA matches it firmly. Size values are once, few and many counts, or a class for expanded clones, and some rows have none.

v_call	d_call	clone_size	j_call	cdr3_nt	cdr3_aa
TRBV4-1	-	-	TRBJ1-5	TGCGCCAGCAGCCAAGGGTTTGGGCAGCCCCAGCATTTT	CASSQGFGQPQHF
TRBV10-2	TRBD1	many	TRBJ2-2	TGCGCCAGCATGGGACAGGCGAACACCGGGGAGCTGTTTTTT	CASMGQANTGELFF
TRBV7-2	-	-	TRBJ1-6	TGTGCCAGCAGCGAGACCCCCCGGGATCCCCTCCACTTT	CASSETPRDPLHF
TRBV11-2	-	many	TRBJ2-3	TGTGCCAGCACCACCTTCCCGGCAGGCGATACGCAGTATTTT	CASTTFPAGDTQYF
TRBV7-8	-	-	TRBJ2-1	TGTGCCAGCAGCTTAGCGCGGGTCATGAGGCGCCGCAGCTCCTACAATGAGCAGTTCTTC	CASSLARVMRRRSSYNEQFF
TRBV7-9	-	many	TRBJ2-5	TGTGCCAGCAGCTCCCCTCTTGACAGGCCCGAGGAGACCCAGTACTTC	CASSSPLDRPEETQYF
TRBV7-2	-	-	TRBJ2-5	TGTGCCAGCAGCTTGGCAAGCGGAAACCAAGAGACCCAGTACTTC	CASSLASGNQETQYF
TRBV5-4	-	-	TRBJ2-1	TGTGCCAGCAGCTTGGCCCCTGCGAGAGCGACTGAGCAGTTCTTC	CASSLAPARATEQFF
TRBV25-1	-	once	TRBJ2-1	TGTGCCAGCAGTGATTACAATGAGCAGTTCTTC	CASSDYNEQFF
TRBV20-1	TRBD1	few	TRBJ2-1	TGCAGTGCTAGCCAGAGTCAGGGGGTTAGGAATGAGCAGTTCTTC	CSASQSQGVRNEQFF
TRBV7-2	TRBD1	few	TRBJ1-3	TGTGCCAGCAGCTTAGTCGGTTCACAGGGGGGAAACACCATATATTTT	CASSLVGSQGGNTIYF
TRBV6-6	-	many	TRBJ2-5	TGTGCCAGCAGTCTTGAAGGGGGCGGAGGGGAGACCCAGTACTTC	CASSLEGGGGETQYF
TRBV6-6	-	many	TRBJ2-1	TGTGCCAGCAGTCCTTTCCGCAGGGTGGGAAACTTGGGTGAGCAGTTCTTC	CASSPFRRVGNLGEQFF
TRBV7-9	-	few	TRBJ2-2	TGTGCCAGCACCTTCACCGGGGAGCTGTTTTTT	CASTFTGELFF
TRBV19	-	-	TRBJ1-3	TGTGCCAGTAGTATAGATCTCGCCAGGAGCTCTGGAAACACCATATATTTT	CASSIDLARSSGNTIYF
TRBV29-1	-	-	TRBJ2-2	TGCAGCGTTGCTGTTGAATACACCGGGGAGCTGTTTTTT	CSVAVEYTGELFF
TRBV6-5	-	few	TRBJ2-3	TGTGCCAGCAGTCTTCGGACAGAAAGGACAGATACGCAGTATTTT	CASSLRTERTDTQYF
TRBV7-8	TRBD1	few	TRBJ2-2	TGTGCCAGCAGCTTAAGGACAGGGGACACCGGGGAGCTGTTTTTT	CASSLRTGDTGELFF
TRBV5-1	-	-	TRBJ2-5	TGCGCCAGCAGCTTGGGGCAGGGAGGACAGACCCAGTACTTC	CASSLGQGGQTQYF
TRBV6-1	-	many	TRBJ2-3	TGTGCCAGCAGTGAAGATTTTGGGGGGTCTTACACAGATACGCAGTATTTT	CASSEDFGGSYTDTQYF
TRBV5-1	TRBD1	-	TRBJ1-1	TGCGCCAGCAGCTTGCTCGGACAGGGGGCGTCTGAAGCTTTCTTT	CASSLLGQGASEAFF
TRBV27	-	few	TRBJ2-5	TGTGCCAGCAGCCCCCCCCTTGGAAGCCCCGGGACCCAGTACTTC	CASSPPLGSPGTQYF
TRBV20-1	-	-	TRBJ2-5	TGCAGTGCTATACGAGGGGCCCAAGAGACCCAGTACTTC	CSAIRGAQETQYF
TRBV10-3	TRBD2	many	TRBJ2-5	TGTGCCAACGCCCCTACTAGCGGGGGCCGGGAGACCCAGTACTTC	CANAPTSGGRETQYF
TRBV9	-	few	TRBJ1-3	TGTGCCAGCAGCGTAAGGGCACCCCAACTCTCTGGAAACACCATATATTTT	CASSVRAPQLSGNTIYF